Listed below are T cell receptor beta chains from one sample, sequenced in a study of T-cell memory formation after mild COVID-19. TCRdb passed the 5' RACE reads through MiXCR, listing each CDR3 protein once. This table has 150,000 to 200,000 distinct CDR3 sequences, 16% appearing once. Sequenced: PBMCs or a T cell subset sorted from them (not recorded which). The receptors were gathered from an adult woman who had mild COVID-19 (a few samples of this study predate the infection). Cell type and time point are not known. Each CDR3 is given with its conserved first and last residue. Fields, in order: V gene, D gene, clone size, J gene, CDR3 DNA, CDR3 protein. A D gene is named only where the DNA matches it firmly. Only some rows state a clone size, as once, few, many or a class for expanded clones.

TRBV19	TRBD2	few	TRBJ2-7	TGTGCCAGTAGTACCCCGGGGGGCTACGAGCAGTACTTC	CASSTPGGYEQYF
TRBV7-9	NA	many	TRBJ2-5	TGTGCCAGCAGCTCGCTTCGGGGCGAAGAGACCCAGTACTTC	CASSSLRGEETQYF
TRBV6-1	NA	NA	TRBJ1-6	TGTGCCAGCAGTGACACCGCCGATTCACCCCTCCACTTT	CASSDTADSPLHF
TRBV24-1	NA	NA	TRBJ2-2	TGTGCCACCAGTGATTTGGGGCGGACCGGGACCGGGGAGCTGTTTTTT	CATSDLGRTGTGELFF
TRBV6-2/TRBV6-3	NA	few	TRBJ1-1	TGTGCCAGCAGACTTGGCACTGAAGCTTTCTTT	CASRLGTEAFF
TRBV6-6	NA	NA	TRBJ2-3	TGTGCCAGCAGTAATAGACGGGGCACAGATACGCAGTATTTT	CASSNRRGTDTQYF
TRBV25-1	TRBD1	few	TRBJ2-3	TGTGCCAGCAGTCAACAGGGGGCAGATACGCAGTATTTT	CASSQQGADTQYF
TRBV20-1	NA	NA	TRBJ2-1	TGCAGCGCCCTCCCCCTCTCCTACAATGAGCAGTTCTTC	CSALPLSYNEQFF
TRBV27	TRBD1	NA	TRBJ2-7	TGTGCCAGCAGTTCCCCAACAGGGGGCTCCTACGAGCAGTACTTC	CASSSPTGGSYEQYF
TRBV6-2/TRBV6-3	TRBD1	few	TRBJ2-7	TGTGCCAGCAGAAGGCCGGGACAGGGGGCCTACGAGCAGTACTTC	CASRRPGQGAYEQYF
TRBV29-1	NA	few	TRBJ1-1	TGCAGCGTTGAACTCCTGGTTACTGAAGCTTTCTTT	CSVELLVTEAFF
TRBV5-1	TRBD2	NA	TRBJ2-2	TGCGCCAGCAGCTCCTTGACTAGCGGAGCCGGGGAGCTGTTTTTT	CASSSLTSGAGELFF
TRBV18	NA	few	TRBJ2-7	TGTGCCAGCTCCGATTGGGGCCACGAGCAGTACTTC	CASSDWGHEQYF
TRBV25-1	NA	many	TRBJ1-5	TGTGCCAGCAGTGAATCCTCGGACGGGATTCAGCCCCAGCATTTT	CASSESSDGIQPQHF
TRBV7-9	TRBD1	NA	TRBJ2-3	TGTGCCAGCAGCTCCGGGACAGGGGGCCGAGATACGCAGTATTTT	CASSSGTGGRDTQYF
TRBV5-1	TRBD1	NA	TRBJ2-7	TGCGCCAGCAGCACAGGGACAGCCTACGAGCAGTACTTC	CASSTGTAYEQYF
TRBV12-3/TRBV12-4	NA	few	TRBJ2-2	TGTGCCAGCAGTTCTCGCCGCACCGGGGAGCTGTTTTTT	CASSSRRTGELFF
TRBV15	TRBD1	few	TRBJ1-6	TGTGCCACCAGCAGCCTTGGGGGGAGGGGGCTTGGATCACCCCTCCACTTT	CATSSLGGRGLGSPLHF
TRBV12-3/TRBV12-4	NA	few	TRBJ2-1	TGTGCCAGCAATCCGGGCGTCGTCAATGAGCAGTTCTTC	CASNPGVVNEQFF
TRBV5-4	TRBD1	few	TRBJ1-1	TGTGCCAGCAGCTGGGGGACAGCGAACACTGAAGCTTTCTTT	CASSWGTANTEAFF
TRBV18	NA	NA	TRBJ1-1	TGTGCCAGCTCACCGGCACCGGGAAACACTGAAGCTTTCTTT	CASSPAPGNTEAFF
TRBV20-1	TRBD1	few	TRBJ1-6	TGCAGTGCTGGGACAGGGTGGAGCTCCTATAATTCACCCCTCCACTTT	CSAGTGWSSYNSPLHF
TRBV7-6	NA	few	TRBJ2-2	TGTGCCAGCAGCTTAGTAGCGACCGGGGAGCTGTTTTTT	CASSLVATGELFF
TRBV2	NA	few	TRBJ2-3	TGTGCCAGCGAACCGACAGTTTCTAGCACAGATACGCAGTATTTT	CASEPTVSSTDTQYF
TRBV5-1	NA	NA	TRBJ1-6	TGCGCCAGCAGCTACACAGCGGAGAATTCACCCCTCCACTTT	CASSYTAENSPLHF
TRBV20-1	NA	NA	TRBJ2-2	TGCAGTGCTAGAACCCAGGGGAACAGAAACACCGGGGAGCTGTTTTTT	CSARTQGNRNTGELFF
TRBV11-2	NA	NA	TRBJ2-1	TGTGCCAGCAGCTTAGCACTAGTGGCCTACAATGAGCAGTTCTTC	CASSLALVAYNEQFF
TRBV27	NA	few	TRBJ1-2	TGTGCCAGCAGTCCCAGACAGGTCCCCAAATATGGCTACACCTTC	CASSPRQVPKYGYTF
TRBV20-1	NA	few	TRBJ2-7	TGCAGTGCTAGAGTGGGCGTCAGGGAGCAGTACTTC	CSARVGVREQYF
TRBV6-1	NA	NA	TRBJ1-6	TGTGCCAGCAGTCCGTTGTATAATTCACCCCTCCACTTT	CASSPLYNSPLHF
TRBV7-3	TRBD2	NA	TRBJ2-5	TGTGCCAGCAGCAAGGGACTAGCGGGGGGTCAAGAGACCCAGTACTTC	CASSKGLAGGQETQYF
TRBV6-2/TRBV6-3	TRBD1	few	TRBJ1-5	TGTGCCAGCAGTTACACAGGGGGACTTTATCAGCCCCAGCATTTT	CASSYTGGLYQPQHF
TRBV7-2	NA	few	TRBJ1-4	TGTGCCAGCAGCTTAAGTAGGGGCGGTGAAAAACTGTTTTTT	CASSLSRGGEKLFF
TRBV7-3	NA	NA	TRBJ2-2	TGTGCCAGCAGCTTAACCCAGGCTGCCGGGGAGCTGTTTTTT	CASSLTQAAGELFF